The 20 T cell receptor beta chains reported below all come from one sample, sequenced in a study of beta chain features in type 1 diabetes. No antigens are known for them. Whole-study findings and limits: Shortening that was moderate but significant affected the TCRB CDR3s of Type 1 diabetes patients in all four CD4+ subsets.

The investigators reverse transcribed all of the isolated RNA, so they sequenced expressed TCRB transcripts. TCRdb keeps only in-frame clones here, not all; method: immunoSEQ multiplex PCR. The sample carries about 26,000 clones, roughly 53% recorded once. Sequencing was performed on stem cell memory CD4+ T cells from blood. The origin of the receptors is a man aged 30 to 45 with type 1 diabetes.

For the CDR3, the DNA is TGTGCCAGCAGCTTAGCGGAAGGGGCTAACTATGGCTACACCTTC. Encoded protein: CASSLAEGANYGYTF. The chain combines TRBV7-9 with TRBJ1-2; maybe TRBD1 (5 bases). This CDR3 has 15 residues. V lost 0 bases to trimming and J lost 0 bases, with 8 bases between them. Germline CDR1 SEHNR, CDR2 FQNEAQ (reference sequence).

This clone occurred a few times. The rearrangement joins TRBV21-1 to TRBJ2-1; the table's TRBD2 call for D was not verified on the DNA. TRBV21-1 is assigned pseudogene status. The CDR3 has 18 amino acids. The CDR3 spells CASSSLTSGLSSYNEQFF. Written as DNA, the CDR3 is TGTGCCAGCAGCTCCCTGACTAGCGGGTTAAGCTCCTACAATGAGCAGTTCTTC.

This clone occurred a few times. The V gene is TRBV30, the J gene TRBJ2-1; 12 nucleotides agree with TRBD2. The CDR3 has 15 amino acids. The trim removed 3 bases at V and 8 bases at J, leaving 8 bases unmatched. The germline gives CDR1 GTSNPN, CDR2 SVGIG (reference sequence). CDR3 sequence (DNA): TGTGCCTGGAGGGGGCTAGCGGGAGGGGTGGATGAGCAGTTCTTC. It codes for CAWRGLAGGVDEQFF.

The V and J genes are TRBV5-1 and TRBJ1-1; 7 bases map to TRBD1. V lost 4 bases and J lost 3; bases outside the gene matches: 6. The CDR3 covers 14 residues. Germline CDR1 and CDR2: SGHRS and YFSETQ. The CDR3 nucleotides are TGCGCCAGCAGCCGGTTTACAGGGGACACTGAAGCTTTCTTT. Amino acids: CASSRFTGDTEAFF.

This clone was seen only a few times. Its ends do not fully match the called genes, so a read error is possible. CDR3 DNA sequence: TGTGCCGGGAGCAGGCCGGTGAACTATGGCTACACCTTC. It codes for CAGSRPVNYGYTF. The gene calls are TRBV30 and TRBJ1-2; no definite D call. Looked up from germline, CDR1 is GTSNPN and CDR2 is SVGIG (reference sequence). The CDR3 sequence is 13 residues long.

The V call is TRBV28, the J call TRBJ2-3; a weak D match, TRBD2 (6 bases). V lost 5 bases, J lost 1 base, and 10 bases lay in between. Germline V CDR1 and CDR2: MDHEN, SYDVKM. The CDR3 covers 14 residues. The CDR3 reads CASSRLEGTDTQYF. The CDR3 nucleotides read TGTGCCAGCAGTCGACTAGAGGGCACAGATACGCAGTATTTT. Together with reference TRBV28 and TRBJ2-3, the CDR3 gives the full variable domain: DVKVTQSSRYLVKRTGEKVFLECVQDMDHENMFWYRQDPGLGLRLIYFSYDVKMKEKGDIPEGYSVSREKKERFSLILESASTNQTSMYLCASSRLEGTDTQYFGPGTRLTVL.

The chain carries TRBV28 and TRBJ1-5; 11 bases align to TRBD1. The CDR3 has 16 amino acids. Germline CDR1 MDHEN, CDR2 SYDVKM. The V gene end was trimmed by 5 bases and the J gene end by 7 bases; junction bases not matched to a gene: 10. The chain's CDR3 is CASSPIFGQGAQPQHF. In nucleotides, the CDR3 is TGTGCCAGCAGTCCGATTTTCGGACAGGGGGCGCAGCCCCAGCATTTT.

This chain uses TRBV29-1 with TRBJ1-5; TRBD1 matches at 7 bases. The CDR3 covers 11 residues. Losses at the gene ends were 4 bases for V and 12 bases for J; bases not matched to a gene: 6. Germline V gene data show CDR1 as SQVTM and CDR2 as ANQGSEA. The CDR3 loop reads CSVGEGQSQHF. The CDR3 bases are TGCAGCGTTGGAGAGGGACAGAGCCAGCATTTT.

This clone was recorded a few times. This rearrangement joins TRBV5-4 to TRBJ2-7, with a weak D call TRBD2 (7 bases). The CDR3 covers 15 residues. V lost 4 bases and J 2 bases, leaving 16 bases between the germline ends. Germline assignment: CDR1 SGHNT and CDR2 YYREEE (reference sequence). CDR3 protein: CASSGGGKGAYEQYF. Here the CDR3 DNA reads TGTGCCAGCAGCGGGGGGGGAAAGGGGGCCTACGAGCAGTACTTC.

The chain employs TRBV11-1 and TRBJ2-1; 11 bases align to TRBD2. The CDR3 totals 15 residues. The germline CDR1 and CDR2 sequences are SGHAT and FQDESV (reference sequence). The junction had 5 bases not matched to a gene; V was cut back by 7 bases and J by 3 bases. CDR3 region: CASKLAGGFYNEQFF. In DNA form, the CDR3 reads TGTGCCAGCAAATTAGCGGGAGGGTTCTACAATGAGCAGTTCTTC. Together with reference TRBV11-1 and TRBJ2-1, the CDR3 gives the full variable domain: EAEVAQSPRYKITEKSQAVAFWCDPISGHATLYWYRQILGQGPELLVQFQDESVVDDSQLPKDRFSAERLKGVDSTLKIQPAELGDSAMYLCASKLAGGFYNEQFFGPGTRLTVL.

For the CDR3, the DNA is TGTGCCATCAGTGATAAGCGCGAAGGGGGCTCGGGTAATTCACCCCTCCACTTT. Translation: CAISDKREGGSGNSPLHF. This chain connects TRBV10-3 to TRBJ1-6, with 7 positions matching TRBD1. V shed 3 bases, J shed 6 bases, and the junction held 14 bases outside the gene matches. CDR1 and CDR2 from the germline V gene are ENHRY and SYGVKD. The CDR3 sequence is 18 residues long.

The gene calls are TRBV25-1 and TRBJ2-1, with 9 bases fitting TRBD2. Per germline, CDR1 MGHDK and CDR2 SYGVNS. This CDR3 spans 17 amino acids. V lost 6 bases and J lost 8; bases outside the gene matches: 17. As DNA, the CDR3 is TGTGCCAGCAGCGATTATACCGGGACTAGCTTGGCCGATGAGCAGTTCTTC. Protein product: CASSDYTGTSLADEQFF.

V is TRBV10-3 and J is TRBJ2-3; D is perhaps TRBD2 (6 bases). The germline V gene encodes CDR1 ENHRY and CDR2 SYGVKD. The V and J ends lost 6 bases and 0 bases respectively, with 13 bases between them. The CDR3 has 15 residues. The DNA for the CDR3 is TGTGCCATCAGGCGGGGTCAAGCTAGCACAGATACGCAGTATTTT. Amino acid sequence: CAIRRGQASTDTQYF.

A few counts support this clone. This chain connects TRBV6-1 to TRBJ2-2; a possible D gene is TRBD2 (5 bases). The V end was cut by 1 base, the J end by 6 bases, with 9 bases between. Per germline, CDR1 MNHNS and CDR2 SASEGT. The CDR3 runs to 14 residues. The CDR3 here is CASSEGWEPGELFF. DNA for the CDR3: TGTGCCAGCAGTGAAGGATGGGAGCCCGGGGAGCTGTTTTTT.

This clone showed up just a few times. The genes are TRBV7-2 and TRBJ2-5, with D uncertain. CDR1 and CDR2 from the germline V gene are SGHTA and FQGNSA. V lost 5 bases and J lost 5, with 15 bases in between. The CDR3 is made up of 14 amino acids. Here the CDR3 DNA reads TGTGCCAGCAGCCCTTCGTGGAGTGCGGAGACCCAGTACTTC. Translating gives CASSPSWSAETQYF.

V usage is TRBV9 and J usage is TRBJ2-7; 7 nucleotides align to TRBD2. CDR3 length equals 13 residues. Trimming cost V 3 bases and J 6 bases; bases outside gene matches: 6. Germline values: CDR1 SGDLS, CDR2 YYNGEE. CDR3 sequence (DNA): TGTGCCAGCAGCGCGACTAGCCGTGGCGAGCAGTACTTC. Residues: CASSATSRGEQYF.

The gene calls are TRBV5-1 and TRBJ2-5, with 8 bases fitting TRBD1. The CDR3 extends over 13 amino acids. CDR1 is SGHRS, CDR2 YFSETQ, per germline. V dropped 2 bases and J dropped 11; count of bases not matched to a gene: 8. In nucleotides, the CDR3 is TGCGCCAGCAGCTTTACGACAGGGGACCCTCAGTACTTC. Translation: CASSFTTGDPQYF.

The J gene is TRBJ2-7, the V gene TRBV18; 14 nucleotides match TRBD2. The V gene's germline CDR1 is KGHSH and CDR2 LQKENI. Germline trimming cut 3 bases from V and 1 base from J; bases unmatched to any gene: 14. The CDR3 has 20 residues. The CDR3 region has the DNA TGTGCCAGCTCACCCCGTCCCGGGACTAGCGGGAGCCCTTTATCCTACGAGCAGTACTTC. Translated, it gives CASSPRPGTSGSPLSYEQYF.

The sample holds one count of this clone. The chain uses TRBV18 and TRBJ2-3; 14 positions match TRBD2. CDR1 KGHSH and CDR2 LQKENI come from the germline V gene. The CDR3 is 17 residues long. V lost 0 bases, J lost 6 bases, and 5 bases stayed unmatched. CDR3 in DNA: TGTGCCAGCTCACCACCGGGACTAGCGGGAGTAAGGGATACGCAGTATTTT. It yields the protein CASSPPGLAGVRDTQYF.

CDR3 in DNA: TGTGCCAGCAGCCCCTTAAAGGGCAGGGGAATGTGGAATGAGCAGTTCTTC. Its protein is CASSPLKGRGMWNEQFF. V gene TRBV11-2 combines with J gene TRBJ2-1; D may be TRBD1 (6 bases). Germline values: CDR1 SGHAT, CDR2 FQNNGV. The CDR3 consists of 17 residues. With 5 bases removed from V and 7 bases from J, the gap between germline ends came to 24 bases. Full variable domain (missing parts from reference TRBV11-2 and TRBJ2-1): EAGVAQSPRYKIIEKRQSVAFWCNPISGHATLYWYQQILGQGPKLLIQFQNNGVVDDSQLPKDRFSAERLKGVDSTLKIQPAKLEDSAVYLCASSPLKGRGMWNEQFFGPGTRLTVL.